This entry describes one T cell receptor (beta chain). The specificity of this receptor is unknown. Within one base of it there is no much larger clone, and no base qualities were kept. CDR1 and CDR2 (SNHLY, FYNNEI) derive from the germline V gene. The CDR3 holds 12 amino acids from the cysteine to the phenylalanine. The entry retains the CDR3 DNA only, 36 bases that are in frame from base 1. Trimming accounts for 6 bases at V and 6 bases at J, while the number of junction bases matched to no gene is 4. In total, approximately 690 healthy bone marrow donors made up the cohort. All cohort members were sampled while nominally healthy, although unrecorded immune exposures were likely present. The donor was CMV seronegative and was included in the group of about 400 seronegative cohort members. A peripheral blood sample was provided by each donor, and peripheral blood mononuclear cells were used for TCR beta sequencing. The Qiagen DNeasy Blood Extraction Kit was used to extract genomic DNA from the blood cell samples.

The sample is drawn from a study of cytomegalovirus exposure and HLA in healthy donors (dated by TCRdb to 2017 to 2019). The study in broad terms: In an earlier analysis of under 750 of the donors, 250 to 350 Gb of sequence data and 90 million to 130 million unique TCR beta sequences from some 170 million T cells were reported. Approximately 300 gigabases of sequencing data and 70 million to 100 million unique TCR sequences made up an early release that covered 500 to 650 HLA-typed donors. Of the roughly 390 genotyped donors, over 80% were placed in the genetic ancestry cluster associated with self-reported Caucasian donors. The study was designed to test whether signatures of past pathogen exposure could be identified by cataloging public T cell receptors. The T cell repertoires of 666 subjects were profiled by immunosequencing and related to cytomegalovirus serostatus. In addition to the first cohort of 500 to 850 subjects, a separate validation cohort of 120 different subjects was used. High-throughput TCR immunosequencing, statistical association of individual TCRs with disease status, and machine learning were combined to predict cytomegalovirus infection status. To study patterns of TCR occurrence, a later analysis re-analyzed previously published TCR beta repertoires from 666 donors and added high-resolution HLA genotyping. The later analysis used no new phenotypic data to find candidate immune exposures, relying instead on TCR beta sequences and their occurrence across donors. An earlier analysis of 587 of the donors applied high-throughput TCR beta sequencing to assess whether each TCR beta V gene segment acted as functional or pseudogenic. Alongside the repertoire data, information on donor age, sex, ethnicity and CMV serostatus was compiled. In a later genetic analysis, genome-wide SNP genotypes for about 60% of the 666 donors were used, and that subset was treated as a discovery cohort. All discovery cohort repertoires had been generated using a single sequencing platform. Class I and class II HLA loci were covered by the typing at four-digit resolution. The number of donors typed differed by locus, with roughly 629-640 for A, B, C, DRB1 and DQB1, around 560 for DQA1, 600 to 610 for DPA1, and around 460 for DPB1. Roughly five DR-DQ haplotypes were handled as single units for association and clustering because linkage in the cohort was strong. Across some 400 genotyped donors of the cohort, an average of approximately 240,000 unique TCR beta nucleotide sequences per donor were sequenced, and about a sixth of those sequences were non-productive.

The library was obtained by the immunoSEQ multiplex PCR assay. For the multiplex PCR, a mixture combining 60 forward primers for TCR Vbeta segments and 13 reverse primers for TCR Jbeta segments was used. The CDR3 region of rearranged TCR beta genes was amplified from genomic DNA with a multiplex PCR assay. The amplified TCR beta libraries were sequenced on the Illumina HiSeq System as 87-base-pair reads. Regarding the original processing steps: A later analysis tallied tens of millions of unique TCR beta chains across the 666 repertoires, and around 9.9 million of those chains were shared by two or more donors. Raw reads were error-corrected and collapsed into unique sequences with a nearest-neighbor algorithm that merged closely related sequences to remove PCR and sequencing errors. V, D and J gene segments were assigned by aligning CDR3 sequences to IMGT reference sequences. For a sequence to be retained, a match of at least six nucleotides was required to both a V gene segment and a J gene segment. A rearrangement counted as productive if the CDR3 had no stop codons and remained in frame with V and J, and every other rearrangement counted as non-productive. CDR3 was defined by IMGT convention, running from the second conserved V-encoded cysteine to the conserved J-encoded phenylalanine. The earlier analysis of about 620 of the donors excluded sequences that lacked an unambiguous match to a single V gene segment. An earlier analysis of 550 to 650 of the donors classified V segments as functional when productive rearrangements were above 56.7% and as segregating when the standard deviation between donors was above 5%. A statistical classification framework was built for diagnosing cytomegalovirus status from the catalog of TCR beta chain sequences. A later analysis assigned V and J genes by comparing TCR nucleotide sequences with IMGT/GENE-DB human TR gene sequences. Using the TCRdist pipeline, a later analysis assigned CDR3 sequences along with most-parsimonious VDJ recombination scenarios. A later analysis defined each TCR beta chain by its CDR3 amino acid sequence plus V-gene family, and excluded reads lacking a unique V-gene family. To address suspected cross-contamination and a sequencing artifact, a later analysis removed under 600 highly shared, low-generation-probability nucleotide sequences. For each public chain, a later analysis derived a clonal expansion index from normalized ranks of inferred template counts within each repertoire. In a later analysis, generation probabilities were computed with a VDJ recombination model fitted to out-of-frame rearrangements, and the resulting probabilities were checked against IGoR. In a later analysis, hypergeometric tests were used to score TCR-TCR, TCR-HLA and TCR-CMV co-occurrence, with a repertoire-size bias correction applied to TCR pairs. A later analysis estimated false discovery rates by permuting HLA or CMV assignments 20 times. In a later analysis, co-occurring TCRs were grouped using DBSCAN, with TCRdist sequence similarity added in when clustering inside HLA-allele-positive subsets. For co-occurrence clustering, repertoires with fewer than 30,000 or more than 120,000 public chains were excluded, along with about five repertoires with anomalous nucleotide sharing. Drawn from immuneACCESS, this table holds only the in-frame rearrangements with V and J called that TCRdb kept. Clones are partly lost; checked studies trace under half to an unresolved V gene and leave the rest unexplained. Clone size and the V and J calls come from that table; the DNA yielded D and trimming. The sample contains more than 95,000 clones, more than 75% of them found a single time. The ten largest clonotypes hold 1.5% to 2% of the sample.

On the study overall, not on this receptor specifically: In a later analysis, TCR association rates were found to vary across HLA loci, with the most associated TCRs seen for DRB1 alleles and the fewest for HLA-C alleles. In a later analysis, several top co-occurrence clusters were reported to appear linked to parvovirus B19, influenza, CMV and Epstein-Barr virus. Three of the identified cytomegalovirus-associated TCR beta chains were confirmed in vitro to be specific for cytomegalovirus antigens. Because the 87-base-pair reads could not distinguish some IMGT-functional V segments, including TRBV6-2 and TRBV6-3, those segments were excluded. The authors suggested that the approach could potentially be extended to other disease states and immunological phenotypes. Assigning TCR associations to individual alleles was difficult when HLA alleles, especially DR and DQ, strongly co-occurred. The presence/absence analyses assumed that sequencing depth was roughly uniform across donors, and that assumption may not be true. Most TCR sequences were seen in very few donors, while some public TCRs were found in many individuals. Because some donors lacked HLA typing at each locus, the association tests relied only on the typed subset. In a later analysis, HLA-associated TCR beta chains showed more clonal expansion and lower generation probabilities than non-associated chains that were equally common. Linkage disequilibrium might explain the correlated functional status among segregating V segments, but an unknown experimental factor could not be ruled out. A total of about 150 TCR beta chains were listed by the study as associated with cytomegalovirus. In a later analysis, most CMV-associated TCR beta chains were found to appear HLA-restricted, with HLA associations seemingly driven largely by CMV exposure. The only immune exposure information available for the cohort was CMV serostatus. A further reported finding was that TCR beta sequences accurately predicted the HLA-A and HLA-B alleles for most subjects in the first cohort. Compared with the approximately 600-donor mean, donors in an Asian-associated ancestry cluster had fewer N-insertions in productive TCRs, according to a later genetic analysis. Specific HLA alleles were associated with over 15,000 TCR beta sequences at a false discovery rate of 0.05 in a later analysis. The cohort was sequenced for TCR beta chains only, and without alpha or paired-chain data the features that could be detected were limited. A later genetic analysis associated a missense DCLRE1C variant with V-gene and J-gene trimming of TCR beta chains, and an independent cohort replicated the association. An earlier analysis of 587 of the donors showed that most TCR beta V segments appeared in productive rearrangements either about 90% or about 30% of the time, which broadly matched IMGT annotations. Because counts were too low, about 17 rarely observed V segments, including chromosome 9 orphons, were excluded from the earlier analysis of a few hundred of the donors. A group of highly shared sequence variants was considered likely to be a technical artifact of the sequencing pipeline. The classifier was reported to diagnose cytomegalovirus status with high specificity and sensitivity in both the original and validation cohorts.

The sequence was obtained from a woman aged 35 to 49 in good health and CMV-seronegative. Sequencing input: PBMCs. The chain was built from TRBV2 and TRBJ1-2, and TRBD1 aligns with 7 junction nucleotides. Here is the DNA: TGTGCCAGCAGCCTACAGGGGAATGGCTACACCTTC. This is translated as CASSLQGNGYTF.